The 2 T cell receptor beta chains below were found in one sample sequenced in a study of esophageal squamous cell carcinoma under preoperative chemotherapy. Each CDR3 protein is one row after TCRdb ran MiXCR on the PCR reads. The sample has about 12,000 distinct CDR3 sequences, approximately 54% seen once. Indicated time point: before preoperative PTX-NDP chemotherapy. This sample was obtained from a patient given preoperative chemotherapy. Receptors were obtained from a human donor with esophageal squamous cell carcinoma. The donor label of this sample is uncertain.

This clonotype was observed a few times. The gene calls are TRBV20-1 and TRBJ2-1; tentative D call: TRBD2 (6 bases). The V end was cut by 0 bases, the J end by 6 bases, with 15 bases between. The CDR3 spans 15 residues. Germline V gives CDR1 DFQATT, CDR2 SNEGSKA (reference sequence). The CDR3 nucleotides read TGCAGTGCTAGAGAGGGGGGTTTAAAGGCCAATGAGCAGTTCTTC. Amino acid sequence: CSAREGGLKANEQFF.

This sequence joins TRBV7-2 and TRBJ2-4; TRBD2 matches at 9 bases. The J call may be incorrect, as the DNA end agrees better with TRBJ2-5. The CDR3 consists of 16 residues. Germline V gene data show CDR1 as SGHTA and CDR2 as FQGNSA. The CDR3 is CASRGRGGRDKETQYF. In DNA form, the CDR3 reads TGTGCCAGCAGGGGGCGGGGGGGCCGTGACAAAGAGACCCAGTACTTC.